The present TCR beta chain was sequenced within a study of T cells in Graves' hyperthyroidism and ophthalmopathy (dated by TCRdb to 2018 to 2020). For the wider study: Peripheral blood samples were taken at the time of initial diagnosis, prior to any treatment. A discovery cohort of about 96 patients, approximately 45 with Graves' ophthalmopathy and over 55 with stable Graves' hyperthyroidism, was used to find distinguishing TCR V-J signatures. Prospective prediction of ophthalmopathy was tested in an independent validation cohort of fewer than 20 hyperthyroidism patients and 15 to 17 patients who later progressed to ophthalmopathy. The 75 to 100 discovery patients were randomly split 7:3 into training and test sets. Thyroid tissue and blood T-cell repertoires from about six Graves' hyperthyroidism patients were also compared in the study. Once sampling was done, hyperthyroidism patients were given methimazole at a starting dose of 30 mg daily, whereas ophthalmopathy patients were given high-dose intravenous methylprednisolone. TCR Vbeta CDR3 sequencing of some 140 peripheral blood samples (roughly 41 ophthalmopathy, under 80 hyperthyroidism and roughly 17 progressor patients) is reported in the paper. On the study overall, not on this receptor specifically: Sample size was not statistically predetermined, and investigators were not blinded to group allocation. In validation, the model predicted progression to ophthalmopathy a median of about 5.9 months before onset, with over 55% sensitivity and 72.22% specificity. In cross-validation, a model built on a 13 V-J signature told ophthalmopathy apart from stable hyperthyroidism with over 85% sensitivity and roughly 82% specificity, and in testing the same model reached 80%/75%. Most expanded thyroid clonotypes (frequency above 0.001) were also detected in blood, suggesting blood repertoires may reflect thyroid immune responses.

In this sample, this clonotype turned up many times. Which antigen it targets is not known. Base qualities are not recorded, but no much larger clone differs from it by a single base. The CDR3 contains 15 residues, cysteine and phenylalanine counted. Solely the CDR3 DNA is kept, with 45 bases framed from the first base. Reading the germline V gene (reference sequence) gives CDR1 GTSNPN and CDR2 SVGIG. Relative to germline, V is 2 bases shorter and J is 1 base shorter, with 13 bases between their ends. Graves' hyperthyroidism was defined as stable when no progression to ophthalmopathy occurred over 18 months of follow-up. Hyperthyroidism patients were newly diagnosed, had a disease duration of under 2 months, and were aged 18 to 65 years. Exclusion was applied to patients with uncontrolled infections, other autoimmune diseases, pregnancy or lactation. Diagnoses were based on clinical symptoms, serum thyroxine and TRAb, thyroid ultrasound and orbital computed tomography. Ficoll-Paque density gradient centrifugation was used to isolate PBMCs from 10 ml of fresh peripheral blood. Total RNA was extracted with Trizol reagent, and quality was checked on an Agilent 2100 Bioanalyzer.

The TCR beta CDR3 regions were amplified from RNA transcripts. The first round of RT-PCR for the TCR CDR3 was performed with the HTBI primer set and the Qiagen OneStep RT-PCR kit. A second multiplex PCR round built the libraries, followed by size selection and purification. The libraries were sequenced on an Illumina HiSeq2000 using paired-end 100 bp reads. The original methods were these. SOAPnuke was used to process the raw data, removing reads that contained adapters or uncalled bases, had a mean Phred below 15, or lacked an exact match to the constant primer or identifier. High-quality paired reads were merged using COPE v1.2.5, and each unique nucleotide sequence was defined as a clonotype. MiTCR v1.1 was used to align the clonotypes against IMGT TRBV, TRBD and TRBJ reference segments. The analysis was restricted to V-J combinations with a frequency above 0.0001, which together covered roughly 99% of the repertoires. The TCS score was defined as F50 (clonal expansion) divided by E x V (chaos), with BLOSUM62-based TCRdist calculated between CDR3 peptides within each V-J. Welch's t-statistics and random forest reduced just over 500 V-J features to some 14, which were used in a naive Bayes classifier (R e1071). TCRdb ran its own pipeline on the public reads, namely fastp trimming at Q25 and MiXCR clone calling, and kept in-frame beta chains. Each entry merges the rows of one CDR3 protein and shows their most common DNA and genes. TCRdb's processing, not the study's, gives the V and J calls here. For this sample there are 600,000 to 750,000 distinct CDR3 sequences; about 18% appear just once. Roughly 16% of the sample is held by the ten biggest clonotypes.

The specimen was blood. The sequence links TRBV30 to TRBJ2-3, with no D gene named confidently. This sequence originates from a man in his forties or fifties with Graves' hyperthyroidism. The bases are TGTGCCTGGAGTACCTTTGGCGGAGGCACAGATACGCAGTATTTT. Its translation is CAWSTFGGGTDTQYF.